This T cell receptor (beta chain) emerged from a study of T cells in Graves' hyperthyroidism and ophthalmopathy (dated by TCRdb to the late 2010s). Broadly, across the study: Peripheral blood samples were taken at initial diagnosis, before any treatment was given. Prospective prediction of ophthalmopathy was tested in an independent validation cohort consisting of about 19 hyperthyroidism patients and 17 patients who later progressed to ophthalmopathy. The 85 to 100 discovery patients were randomly split 7:3 into training and test sets. After sampling, hyperthyroidism patients received methimazole starting at 30 mg daily, and ophthalmopathy patients received high-dose intravenous methylprednisolone. The paper reports TCR Vbeta CDR3 sequencing of roughly 140 peripheral blood samples: around 45 ophthalmopathy, around 80 hyperthyroidism and around 17 progressor patients. The study also compared thyroid tissue and blood T-cell repertoires from five or six Graves' hyperthyroidism patients. To identify distinguishing TCR V-J signatures, a discovery cohort of 90 to 100 patients was used, comprising 40 to 45 with Graves' ophthalmopathy and some 60 with stable Graves' hyperthyroidism. The paper's findings and limits, for the study overall: No statistical method was used to fix the sample size in advance, and group allocation was not hidden from the investigators. During validation, the model predicted progression to ophthalmopathy a median of around 6 months ahead of onset, with just under 71% sensitivity and 72% to 80% specificity. Most expanded thyroid clonotypes (frequency above 0.001) were also detected in blood, a finding suggesting that blood repertoires may reflect thyroid immune responses. In cross-validation, a model built on a 13 V-J signature told ophthalmopathy apart from stable hyperthyroidism with 87.88% sensitivity and about 81% specificity, and in testing the same model reached 80%/75%.

Compared with germline, V lacks 1 base and J lacks 1 base; bases without a gene match: 10. The CDR3, from cysteine to phenylalanine, totals 17 residues. The entry retains the CDR3 DNA only, 51 bases that are in frame from base 1. CDR1 and CDR2, per the germline V gene (reference sequence), are DFQATT and SNEGSKA. This clonotype appeared many times. Its antigen is still unknown. Qualities for individual bases were not recorded, and no much larger clone is one base off. TCR beta CDR3 regions were amplified from RNA transcripts. For the first round of RT-PCR on the TCR CDR3, the HTBI primer set was used together with the Qiagen OneStep RT-PCR kit. Libraries were constructed in a second round of multiplex PCR, after which size selection and purification were performed. Libraries were sequenced paired-end with 100 bp reads on an Illumina HiSeq2000. The published analysis was carried out like this. SOAPnuke was used to process the raw data, throwing out any read that contained adapters or uncalled bases, had a mean Phred below 15, or lacked an exact constant-primer or identifier match. COPE v1.2.5 was used to merge the high-quality paired reads, and each unique nucleotide sequence was defined as a clonotype. MiTCR v1.1 was used to align clonotypes to the IMGT TRBV, TRBD and TRBJ reference segments. Analysis was restricted to V-J combinations with a frequency above 0.0001, which covered 98% to 99.2% of repertoires. A TCS score was defined as the ratio between F50 (clonal expansion) and ExV (chaos), using BLOSUM62-based TCRdist between CDR3 peptides within each V-J. Welch's t-statistics and random forest reduced 450 to 600 V-J features to some 14, which were used in a naive Bayes classifier (R e1071). TCRdb's own reprocessing of the public reads used fastp at Q25 and MiXCR and kept productive beta chains. Rows matching on CDR3 protein sequence are summarized as one entry with the most common DNA and genes. TCRdb, not the authors, supplied the V and J calls. In this sample the table shows 450,000 to 550,000 distinct CDR3 sequences, around 22% of which occur a single time. The top ten clonotypes cover about 11% of the sample.

Moderately to severely active disease, a Clinical Activity Score of at least 3, a NOSPECS grade of at least 4, and a duration under 3 months were present in ophthalmopathy patients. Exclusion was applied to patients with uncontrolled infections, other autoimmune diseases, pregnancy or lactation. Diagnoses were established on the basis of clinical symptoms, serum thyroxine and TRAb, thyroid ultrasound, and orbital computed tomography. Ficoll-Paque density gradient centrifugation was used to isolate PBMCs from 8 to 10 ml of fresh peripheral blood. Total RNA was extracted with Trizol reagent, and quality was checked on an Agilent 2100 Bioanalyzer.

This sequence originates from a woman aged 30 to 39 with Graves' ophthalmopathy. The sequenced sample consisted of blood. The rearranged segments are TRBV20-1 and TRBJ1-5, with TRBD1 matching 7 junction bases. The DNA is TGCAGTGCTAGAGCTATGGCAAGGGGGCTGAGCAATCAGCCCCAGCATTTT. Its translation reads: CSARAMARGLSNQPQHF.